These T cell receptor beta chains were read from a single sample in a study of spatial heterogeneity in lung cancer. Each CDR3 protein is one row after TCRdb ran MiXCR on the 5' RACE reads. The top ten clones hold 9.9% of a sample with around 21,000 distinct CDR3 sequences, less than 5% of them seen once. Sequenced material: lung tumor tissue, taken at surgery. The source is a male donor with early-stage non-small cell lung cancer. Both conserved end residues are part of each CDR3. Each record gives: CDR3 length, clone size, V gene, J gene, D gene, CDR3 protein, CDR3 DNA. The D gene is left open where the match is weak. Size tells how often a clone was seen (once, few, many) or the class of an expanded clone, and some rows leave it out.

cdr3_length: 12
clone_size: many
v_call: TRBV7-9
j_call: TRBJ1-5
d_call: NA
cdr3_aa: CASSSGPQPQHF
cdr3_nt: TGTGCCAGCAGCTCAGGCCCTCAGCCCCAGCATTTT

cdr3_length: 14
clone_size: many
v_call: TRBV28
j_call: TRBJ2-3
d_call: NA
cdr3_aa: CASSPTGSTDTQYF
cdr3_nt: TGTGCCAGCAGCCCCACCGGAAGCACAGATACGCAGTATTTT

cdr3_length: 17
clone_size: many
v_call: TRBV6-5
j_call: TRBJ2-7
d_call: NA
cdr3_aa: CASSYSILSLFSYEQYF
cdr3_nt: TGTGCCAGCAGTTACTCTATCCTGAGCCTATTCTCCTACGAGCAGTACTTC

cdr3_length: 15
clone_size: many
v_call: TRBV19
j_call: TRBJ1-2
d_call: TRBD1
cdr3_aa: CASSTRQGVNYGYTF
cdr3_nt: TGTGCCAGTAGTACTCGACAGGGTGTTAACTATGGCTACACCTTC

cdr3_length: 14
clone_size: many
v_call: TRBV7-9
j_call: TRBJ2-7
d_call: TRBD1
cdr3_aa: CASSRTGTGGEQYF
cdr3_nt: TGTGCCAGCAGCAGAACCGGGACAGGGGGCGAGCAGTACTTC

cdr3_length: 15
clone_size: many
v_call: TRBV28
j_call: TRBJ2-2
d_call: NA
cdr3_aa: CASSSQVLYTGELFF
cdr3_nt: TGTGCCAGCAGTTCGCAGGTGTTGTACACCGGGGAGCTGTTTTTT

cdr3_length: 15
clone_size: few
v_call: TRBV5-5
j_call: TRBJ1-1
d_call: NA
cdr3_aa: CASSLLDQSNTEAFF
cdr3_nt: TGTGCCAGCAGCTTGCTGGACCAATCGAACACTGAAGCTTTCTTT

cdr3_length: 14
clone_size: many
v_call: TRBV16
j_call: TRBJ2-7
d_call: NA
cdr3_aa: CASSLLAGTYEQYF
cdr3_nt: TGTGCCAGCAGCCTCCTGGCGGGCACCTACGAGCAGTACTTC

cdr3_length: 11
clone_size: medium-sized
v_call: TRBV2
j_call: TRBJ2-7
d_call: NA
cdr3_aa: CASSFSYEQYF
cdr3_nt: TGTGCCAGCAGTTTCTCCTACGAGCAGTACTTC

cdr3_length: 16
clone_size: NA
v_call: TRBV10-3
j_call: TRBJ2-1
d_call: TRBD1
cdr3_aa: CAIRGGQGASSNEQFF
cdr3_nt: TGTGCCATCAGGGGAGGACAGGGAGCGTCCAGCAATGAGCAGTTCTTC

cdr3_length: 11
clone_size: many
v_call: TRBV24-1
j_call: TRBJ2-1
d_call: NA
cdr3_aa: CATSGGDEQFF
cdr3_nt: TGTGCCACCAGTGGGGGGGATGAGCAGTTCTTC

cdr3_length: 14
clone_size: NA
v_call: TRBV10-3
j_call: TRBJ2-5
d_call: TRBD1
cdr3_aa: CAIRTPTGDETQYF
cdr3_nt: TGTGCCATCAGAACACCGACAGGGGATGAGACCCAGTACTTC

cdr3_length: 12
clone_size: few
v_call: TRBV19
j_call: TRBJ1-2
d_call: NA
cdr3_aa: CASNEGAVGYTF
cdr3_nt: TGTGCCAGTAATGAGGGCGCGGTTGGCTACACCTTC

cdr3_length: 12
clone_size: medium-sized
v_call: TRBV28
j_call: TRBJ2-7
d_call: NA
cdr3_aa: CASYAGSYEQYF
cdr3_nt: TGTGCCAGCTACGCCGGTTCCTACGAGCAGTACTTC

cdr3_length: 14
clone_size: many
v_call: TRBV5-1
j_call: TRBJ2-3
d_call: NA
cdr3_aa: CASSLVTLTDTQYF
cdr3_nt: TGCGCCAGCAGCTTGGTCACCCTCACAGATACGCAGTATTTT

cdr3_length: 15
clone_size: many
v_call: TRBV30
j_call: TRBJ2-3
d_call: NA
cdr3_aa: CAWSVWVGDEDTQYF
cdr3_nt: TGTGCCTGGAGTGTATGGGTAGGGGATGAAGATACGCAGTATTTT

cdr3_length: 14
clone_size: many
v_call: TRBV7-3
j_call: TRBJ2-2
d_call: TRBD1
cdr3_aa: CASSFTGGTGELFF
cdr3_nt: TGTGCCAGCAGCTTCACAGGGGGTACCGGGGAGCTGTTTTTT

cdr3_length: 16
clone_size: many
v_call: TRBV15
j_call: TRBJ2-6
d_call: NA
cdr3_aa: CATRRAGLSGANVLTF
cdr3_nt: TGTGCCACACGGAGGGCAGGCCTCTCTGGGGCCAACGTCCTGACTTTC

cdr3_length: 13
clone_size: many
v_call: TRBV20-1
j_call: TRBJ1-1
d_call: NA
cdr3_aa: CSARDQNSIEAFF
cdr3_nt: TGCAGTGCTAGAGATCAGAACAGCATTGAAGCTTTCTTT

cdr3_length: 15
clone_size: few
v_call: TRBV7-2
j_call: TRBJ1-5
d_call: TRBD1
cdr3_aa: CASSLGTGYGQPQHF
cdr3_nt: TGTGCCAGCAGCTTAGGGACAGGGTATGGGCAGCCCCAGCATTTT

cdr3_length: 14
clone_size: few
v_call: TRBV6-6
j_call: TRBJ2-1
d_call: TRBD1
cdr3_aa: CASTPGQDYNEQFF
cdr3_nt: TGTGCCAGCACTCCAGGACAGGACTACAATGAGCAGTTCTTC

cdr3_length: 14
clone_size: NA
v_call: TRBV7-9
j_call: TRBJ2-7
d_call: NA
cdr3_aa: CASSFGGFNYEQYF
cdr3_nt: TGTGCCAGCAGCTTTGGGGGTTTCAACTACGAGCAGTACTTC

cdr3_length: 16
clone_size: many
v_call: TRBV4-2
j_call: TRBJ2-1
d_call: NA
cdr3_aa: CASSQEAGLASNEQFF
cdr3_nt: TGTGCCAGCAGCCAAGAGGCTGGGCTAGCGTCCAATGAGCAGTTCTTC

cdr3_length: 17
clone_size: many
v_call: TRBV27
j_call: TRBJ1-5
d_call: NA
cdr3_aa: CASREFYLARTHQPQHF
cdr3_nt: TGTGCCAGCAGGGAGTTCTACCTAGCTAGGACCCATCAGCCCCAGCATTTT

cdr3_length: 16
clone_size: many
v_call: TRBV27
j_call: TRBJ2-6
d_call: NA
cdr3_aa: CASSVDGSSGANVLTF
cdr3_nt: TGTGCCAGCAGTGTGGACGGTAGCTCTGGGGCCAACGTCCTGACTTTC

cdr3_length: 14
clone_size: many
v_call: TRBV6-2/TRBV6-3
j_call: TRBJ2-5
d_call: TRBD1
cdr3_aa: CAGRGPWPQETQYF
cdr3_nt: TGTGCCGGAAGGGGGCCCTGGCCCCAAGAGACCCAGTACTTC

cdr3_length: 15
clone_size: NA
v_call: TRBV15
j_call: TRBJ1-5
d_call: TRBD1
cdr3_aa: CATRRTGTSNQPQHF
cdr3_nt: TGTGCCACCAGGCGGACAGGGACTAGCAATCAGCCCCAGCATTTT

cdr3_length: 14
clone_size: many
v_call: TRBV19
j_call: TRBJ1-5
d_call: NA
cdr3_aa: CASTPQRLNQPQHF
cdr3_nt: TGTGCCAGTACCCCCCAAAGGTTGAATCAGCCCCAGCATTTT

cdr3_length: 17
clone_size: few
v_call: TRBV28
j_call: TRBJ2-3
d_call: NA
cdr3_aa: CASMGLGGTLSTDTQYF
cdr3_nt: TGTGCCAGCATGGGATTAGGGGGGACGCTAAGCACAGATACGCAGTATTTT

cdr3_length: 13
clone_size: many
v_call: TRBV6-5
j_call: TRBJ2-1
d_call: NA
cdr3_aa: CASSPWGSNEQFF
cdr3_nt: TGTGCCAGCAGTCCATGGGGTTCCAATGAGCAGTTCTTC

cdr3_length: 14
clone_size: few
v_call: TRBV4-2
j_call: TRBJ2-5
d_call: NA
cdr3_aa: CASSQGREQETQYF
cdr3_nt: TGTGCCAGCAGCCAAGGGCGCGAGCAAGAGACCCAGTACTTC

cdr3_length: 14
clone_size: many
v_call: TRBV28
j_call: TRBJ2-4
d_call: NA
cdr3_aa: CASLPGVGINIQYF
cdr3_nt: TGTGCCAGCCTTCCGGGGGTCGGAATAAACATTCAGTACTTC

cdr3_length: 15
clone_size: many
v_call: TRBV3-1
j_call: TRBJ1-2
d_call: TRBD1
cdr3_aa: CASSQWTGISQGYTF
cdr3_nt: TGTGCCAGCAGCCAATGGACAGGGATTTCGCAAGGCTACACCTTC

cdr3_length: 12
clone_size: many
v_call: TRBV4-1
j_call: TRBJ2-1
d_call: NA
cdr3_aa: CASSRKGTEQFF
cdr3_nt: TGCGCCAGCAGCCGGAAGGGGACTGAGCAGTTCTTC

cdr3_length: 16
clone_size: many
v_call: TRBV5-1
j_call: TRBJ2-5
d_call: NA
cdr3_aa: CASSLGGGLSWETQYF
cdr3_nt: TGCGCCAGCAGCTTGGGTGGCGGGCTATCCTGGGAGACCCAGTACTTC

cdr3_length: 16
clone_size: NA
v_call: TRBV6-6
j_call: TRBJ2-1
d_call: TRBD2
cdr3_aa: CASSLNSGQANNEQFF
cdr3_nt: TGTGCCAGTTCACTTAATAGCGGGCAAGCCAACAATGAGCAGTTCTTC

cdr3_length: 14
clone_size: many
v_call: TRBV4-2
j_call: TRBJ1-1
d_call: TRBD1
cdr3_aa: CASSQGGQGVSAFF
cdr3_nt: TGTGCCAGCAGCCAAGGGGGACAGGGGGTTTCAGCTTTCTTT

cdr3_length: 12
clone_size: many
v_call: TRBV30
j_call: TRBJ2-7
d_call: NA
cdr3_aa: CAWSVQGHEQYF
cdr3_nt: TGTGCCTGGAGTGTACAGGGCCACGAGCAGTACTTC

cdr3_length: 16
clone_size: many
v_call: TRBV28
j_call: TRBJ2-6
d_call: NA
cdr3_aa: CASSSLEGTGANVLTF
cdr3_nt: TGTGCCAGCAGTTCCCTGGAAGGGACTGGGGCCAACGTCCTGACTTTC

cdr3_length: 13
clone_size: many
v_call: TRBV27
j_call: TRBJ2-7
d_call: NA
cdr3_aa: CASNSDGSYEQYF
cdr3_nt: TGTGCCAGCAACTCCGACGGATCCTACGAGCAGTACTTC

cdr3_length: 14
clone_size: many
v_call: TRBV9
j_call: TRBJ2-7
d_call: TRBD2
cdr3_aa: CASSVGGGAHEQYF
cdr3_nt: TGTGCCAGCAGCGTAGGCGGGGGGGCCCACGAGCAGTACTTC

cdr3_length: 14
clone_size: many
v_call: TRBV5-5
j_call: TRBJ1-5
d_call: TRBD1
cdr3_aa: CASSSGQGRGAQHF
cdr3_nt: TGTGCCAGCAGTTCCGGACAGGGGCGCGGGGCCCAGCATTTT

cdr3_length: 14
clone_size: many
v_call: TRBV28
j_call: TRBJ1-5
d_call: TRBD1
cdr3_aa: CASENRGGNQPQHF
cdr3_nt: TGTGCCAGTGAAAACAGGGGTGGCAATCAGCCCCAGCATTTT

cdr3_length: 17
clone_size: many
v_call: TRBV28
j_call: TRBJ1-6
d_call: NA
cdr3_aa: CASLQSPGQRYNSPLHF
cdr3_nt: TGTGCCAGCCTCCAGAGCCCCGGACAGCGTTATAATTCACCCCTCCACTTT

cdr3_length: 13
clone_size: NA
v_call: TRBV7-3
j_call: TRBJ2-5
d_call: NA
cdr3_aa: CASSLTSRETQYF
cdr3_nt: TGTGCCAGCAGCTTAACTAGCCGAGAGACCCAGTACTTC

cdr3_length: 13
clone_size: many
v_call: TRBV20-1
j_call: TRBJ2-3
d_call: TRBD2
cdr3_aa: CSATAGITDTQYF
cdr3_nt: TGCAGTGCTACAGCGGGAATCACAGATACGCAGTATTTT

cdr3_length: 16
clone_size: many
v_call: TRBV5-1
j_call: TRBJ2-6
d_call: NA
cdr3_aa: CASSLGSYSGANVLTF
cdr3_nt: TGCGCCAGCAGCTTGGGTTCGTACTCTGGGGCCAACGTCCTGACTTTC

cdr3_length: 16
clone_size: many
v_call: TRBV28
j_call: TRBJ2-7
d_call: NA
cdr3_aa: CASKIQQAEPSYEQYF
cdr3_nt: TGTGCCAGCAAGATCCAGCAGGCAGAACCTTCCTACGAGCAGTACTTC